These T cell receptor beta chains were read from a single sample in a study of beta chain features in type 1 diabetes. Generated by immunoSEQ multiplex PCR, the TCRdb table keeps only in-frame clones and is missing some. The sample has 150,000 to 200,000 clones, roughly 9% seen once. Sequenced input: central memory CD4+ T cells from blood. These TCRs come from a woman in her twenties or thirties with type 1 diabetes. Each CDR3 is given with its conserved first and last residue.

j_call v_call cdr3_aa
TRBJ2-7 TRBV13 CASSVGQMGEQYF
TRBJ2-5 TRBV30 CAWSVPGTSGGTQYF
TRBJ2-5 TRBV28 CASSFLAGGAETQYF
TRBJ2-7 TRBV5-4 CASSVRDYEQYF
TRBJ2-6 TRBV29-1 CSVEGGAPGANVLTF
TRBJ1-2 TRBV9 CASSVGTGGYGYTF
TRBJ2-5 TRBV18 CASSPPRGQPETQYF
TRBJ2-2 TRBV2 CASRGGGANTGELFF
TRBJ2-1 TRBV9 CASSLDRGGSKIF
TRBJ2-5 TRBV9 CASSVVGQVETQYF
TRBJ1-1 TRBV9 CASSVSEGVTEAFF
TRBJ1-1 TRBV7-2 CASSLWTSSRDPSEAFF
TRBJ2-2 TRBV27 CASSLTRTGELFF
TRBJ2-5 TRBV10-3 CAIRGQGGGETQYF
TRBJ2-7 TRBV5-6 CASRRGLASSYEQYF
TRBJ1-5 TRBV18 CASSLQGNQPQHF
TRBJ2-3 TRBV5-6 CASSEGTRITTDTQYF
TRBJ1-3 TRBV5-1 CASSSMENSGNTIYF
TRBJ2-5 TRBV28 CASNAGQETQYF
TRBJ2-5 TRBV2 CASSTGTSGTQYF
TRBJ2-1 TRBV4-1 CASSPVAGDAFF
TRBJ2-5 TRBV30 CAWSVGLTIQYF
TRBJ2-7 TRBV30 CAWHRGGEQYF
TRBJ1-2 TRBV7-9 CASSSPGQGNYGYTF
TRBJ2-7 TRBV30 CAWSRSSGSRLREQYF
TRBJ1-1 TRBV18 CASSVHPNTEAFF
TRBJ2-7 TRBV18 CASSLGLAVYEQYF
TRBJ2-7 TRBV9 CASSVGQGLSYEQYF
TRBJ1-1 TRBV30 CAWQRGIMNTEAFF
TRBJ2-7 TRBV10-3 CAISESWDYYEQYF
TRBJ1-4 TRBV30 CAWATRRGRNEKLFF
TRBJ2-3 TRBV29-1 CSGRLAADTQYF
TRBJ1-2 TRBV28 CASSEQGYGYTF
TRBJ2-5 TRBV29-1 CSVAVSGAETQYF
TRBJ2-2 TRBV10-3 CAIIAGDTGELFF
TRBJ2-7 TRBV30 CAWSPTGSDEQYF
TRBJ1-1 TRBV27 CASSAPGQSTEAFF
TRBJ2-7 TRBV4-1 CASSQDRNRVYEQYF
TRBJ2-5 TRBV4-1 CASSQGGETQYF
TRBJ1-4 TRBV7-8 CASSRDRGREKLFF
TRBJ2-1 TRBV5-1 CASSSPGQGGYEQFF
TRBJ2-3 TRBV6-6 CASSRLAKGADTQYF
TRBJ1-1 TRBV11-3 CASSLGGRTFF
TRBJ2-1 TRBV5-1 CASSFGTLSSYNEQFF
TRBJ2-1 TRBV7-3 CASSPDYTTYNEQFF